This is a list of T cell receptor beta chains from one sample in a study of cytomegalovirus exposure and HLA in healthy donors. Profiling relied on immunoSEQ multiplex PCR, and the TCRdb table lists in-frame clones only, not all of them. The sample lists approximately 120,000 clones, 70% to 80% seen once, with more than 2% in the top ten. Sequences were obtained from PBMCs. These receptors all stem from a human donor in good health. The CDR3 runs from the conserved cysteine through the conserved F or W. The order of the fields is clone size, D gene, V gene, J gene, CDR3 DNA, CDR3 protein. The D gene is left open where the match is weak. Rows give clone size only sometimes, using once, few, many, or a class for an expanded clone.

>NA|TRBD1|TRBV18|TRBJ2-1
TGTGCCAGCTCATCAATCGGGGCAGGGGGATTCAACAATGAGCAGTTCTTC
CASSSIGAGGFNNEQFF
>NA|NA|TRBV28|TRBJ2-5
TGTGCCAGCAGTTCACAGGGTATAACCCAAGAGACCCAGTACTTC
CASSSQGITQETQYF
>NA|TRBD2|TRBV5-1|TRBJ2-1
TGCGCCAGCAGCCCAGCCCCCGGGACTAGCTGGTCTGAGCAGTTCTTC
CASSPAPGTSWSEQFF
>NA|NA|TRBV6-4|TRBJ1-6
TGTGCCAGCAGTGAAGAGGAATTTTCACCCCTCCACTTT
CASSEEEFSPLHF
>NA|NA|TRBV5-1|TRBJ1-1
TGCGCCAGCAGCCTCTGGACTGGGCGCGCTGAAGCTTTCTTT
CASSLWTGRAEAFF
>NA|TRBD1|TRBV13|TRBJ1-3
TGTGCCAGCAGCTCATGGACAGGGGTTGGAAACACCATATATTTT
CASSSWTGVGNTIYF
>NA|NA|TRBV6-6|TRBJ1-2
TGTGCCAGCAGTTTAGGAGACAGCTATGGCTACACCTTC
CASSLGDSYGYTF
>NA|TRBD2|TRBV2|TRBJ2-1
TGTGCCAGCAGGATCCGGGGACTAGACTACAATGAGCAGTTCTTC
CASRIRGLDYNEQFF
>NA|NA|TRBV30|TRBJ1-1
TGTGCCTGGATGGTTGGCCGGGGAAGGGAAACTGAAGCTTTCTTT
CAWMVGRGRETEAFF
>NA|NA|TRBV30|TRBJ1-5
TGTGCCTTGGGGATCCGGGGAAAGCAGCCCCAGCATTTT
CALGIRGKQPQHF
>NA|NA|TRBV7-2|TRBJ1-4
TGTGCCAGCAGCTTTGGAGGACCTCGAGGCGAAAAACTGTTTTTT
CASSFGGPRGEKLFF
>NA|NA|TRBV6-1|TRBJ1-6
TGTGCCAGCAGAGGCGGTAGACAGAATTCACCCCTCCACTTT
CASRGGRQNSPLHF
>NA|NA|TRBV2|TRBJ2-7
TGTGCCAGCAGTGAAGCGGTCTCGGGGGAGCAGTACTTC
CASSEAVSGEQYF
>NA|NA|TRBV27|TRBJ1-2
TGTGCCAGCAGTTTATCGCCCAGATATGGCTACACCTTC
CASSLSPRYGYTF
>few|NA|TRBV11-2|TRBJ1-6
TGTGCCAGCAGCCAAGCTCGGGGACTAGCTTCACCCCTCCACTTT
CASSQARGLASPLHF
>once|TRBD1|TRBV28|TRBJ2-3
TGTGCCAGCCGCCCACCCCTGGGACAGTTCCGCACAGATACGCAGTATTTT
CASRPPLGQFRTDTQYF
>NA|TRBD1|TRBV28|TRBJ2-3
TGTGCCAGCAGTTCTCCGGGACAGGGGGGCACAGATACGCAGTATTTT
CASSSPGQGGTDTQYF
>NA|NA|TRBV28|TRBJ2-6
TGTGCCAGCAGTTTGCGGGGACTCTCTGGGGCCAACGTCCTGACTTTC
CASSLRGLSGANVLTF
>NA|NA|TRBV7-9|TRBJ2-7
TGTGCCAGCAGCTTAGATTGGGCTGCAGGGAACGAGCAGTACTTC
CASSLDWAAGNEQYF
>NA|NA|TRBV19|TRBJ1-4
TGTGCCAGTAGTGGACTGATAGCAACTAATGAAAAACTGTTTTTT
CASSGLIATNEKLFF
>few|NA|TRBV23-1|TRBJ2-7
TGCGCCAGCAGTCTCCTGAGGGAGCAGTACTTC
CASSLLREQYF
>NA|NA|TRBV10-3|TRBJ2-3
TGTGCCATCAGAGTTGGGGGGACCTCCTCGGGCACAGATACGCAGTATTTT
CAIRVGGTSSGTDTQYF
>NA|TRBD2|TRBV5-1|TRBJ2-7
TGCGCCAGCCGGGGACTAGCGGACGAGCAGTACTTC
CASRGLADEQYF
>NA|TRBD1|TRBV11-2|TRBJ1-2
TGTGCCAGCAGCTTGGGCAGGGGGCAATGGAACTATGGCTACACCTTC
CASSLGRGQWNYGYTF
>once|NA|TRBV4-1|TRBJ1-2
TGCGCCAGCAGCCAAGAACTCGGAGCTAACTATGGCTACACCTTC
CASSQELGANYGYTF
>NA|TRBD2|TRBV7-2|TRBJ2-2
TGTGCCAGCAGCCCGGGGGGGCGACGGGAGCTGTTTTTT
CASSPGGRRELFF
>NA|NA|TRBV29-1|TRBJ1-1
TGCAGCGCCGAACACCGGGAGGGAGCTTTCTTT
CSAEHREGAFF
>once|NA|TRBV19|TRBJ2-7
TGTGCCAGTAGTATAGGCGGGGCCCCCTACGAGCAGTACTTC
CASSIGGAPYEQYF
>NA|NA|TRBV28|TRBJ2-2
TGTGCCAGCAGTTTACCGCGTAACACCGGGGAGCTGTTTTTT
CASSLPRNTGELFF
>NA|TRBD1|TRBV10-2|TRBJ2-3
TGCGCCAGCAGACAGGGGGCTCTGAATACGCAGTATTTT
CASRQGALNTQYF
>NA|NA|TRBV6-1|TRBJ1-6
TGTGCCAGCAGAGAGGCAGGAGGTAATTCACCCCTCCACTTT
CASREAGGNSPLHF
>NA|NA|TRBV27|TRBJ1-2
TGTGCCAGCAGTTTCATCGTGGGGGGGGAGACTGGAAACTATGGCTACACCTTC
CASSFIVGGETGNYGYTF
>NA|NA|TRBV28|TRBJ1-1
TGTGCCAGCAGACTTAGACAAACTGAAGCTTTCTTT
CASRLRQTEAFF
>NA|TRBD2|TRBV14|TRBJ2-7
TGTGCCAGCAGCCCAAGCGGGGGGTCCTCCTACGAGCAGTACTTC
CASSPSGGSSYEQYF
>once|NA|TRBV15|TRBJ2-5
TGTGCCACCAGCAGAGATCAGTCCGAAGAGACCCAGTACTTC
CATSRDQSEETQYF
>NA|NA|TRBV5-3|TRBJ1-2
TGTGCCAGTAAGGAGGGCCGGGGCTATGGCTACACCTTC
CASKEGRGYGYTF
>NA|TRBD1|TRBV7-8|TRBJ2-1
TGTGCCAGCAGCTTGGACTCCGACAGGGAATTCTTC
CASSLDSDREFF
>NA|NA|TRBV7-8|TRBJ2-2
TGTGCCAGCAGCCCACTCTCCGGGGAGCTGTTTTTT
CASSPLSGELFF
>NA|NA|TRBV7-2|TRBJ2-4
TGTGCCAGCAGCTTATCTCAGGGTCGGGGGAACATTCAGTACTTC
CASSLSQGRGNIQYF
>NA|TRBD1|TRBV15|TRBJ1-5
TGTGCCACCAGCAGACACAGGGGCAGCAATCAGCCCCAGCATTTT
CATSRHRGSNQPQHF
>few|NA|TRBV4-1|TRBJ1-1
TGCGCCAGCAGCCTCTCGGGGGGGGGAAACACTGAAGCTTTCTTT
CASSLSGGGNTEAFF
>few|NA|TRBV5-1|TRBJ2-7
TGCGCCAGCAGCTTGTTGGGGACTGAGACCTCCTACGAGCAGTACTTC
CASSLLGTETSYEQYF
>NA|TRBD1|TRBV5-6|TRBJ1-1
TGTGCCAGCAGCTTACAGGGGGTCGGTTTCACTGAAGCTTTCTTT
CASSLQGVGFTEAFF
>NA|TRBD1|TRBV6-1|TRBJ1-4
TGTGCCAGCAGTGAAGGACAGGGAGCTGGTGAAAAACTGTTTTTT
CASSEGQGAGEKLFF